One and the same sample provided the 10 T cell receptor beta chains below, sequenced in a study of blood T cell repertoires in COVID-19. The data were produced by immunoSEQ multiplex PCR, yet TCRdb's version contains in-frame clones alone and is incomplete. The sample carries more than 150,000 clones, about 78% recorded once. Sequencing used PBMCs or T cells enriched from blood (not recorded which). The source is a woman in her fifties or sixties who had recovered from COVID-19.

This rearrangement joins TRBV4-2 to TRBJ2-7, with TRBD1 matching 10 bases. Germline V gives CDR1 LGHNA, CDR2 YNFKEQ. V shed 3 bases, J shed 0 bases, and the junction held 5 bases outside the gene matches. The CDR3 spans 16 residues. Written as DNA, the CDR3 is TGTGCCAGCAGCCAGGTGACAGGGGGCGCCTCCTACGAGCAGTACTTC. Its translation: CASSQVTGGASYEQYF.

V is TRBV27 and J is TRBJ2-1, with 8 positions matching TRBD2. This CDR3 spans 17 amino acids. V lost 5 bases, J lost 0 bases, and 9 bases stayed unmatched. Germline V gene lookup returns CDR1 MNHEY and CDR2 SMNVEV (reference sequence). The CDR3 reads CASSTRTSRSSYNEQFF. The DNA for the CDR3 is TGTGCCAGCAGTACGCGGACTAGCCGGAGCTCCTACAATGAGCAGTTCTTC.

V gene TRBV13 combines with J gene TRBJ2-7; 8 positions agree with TRBD1. This CDR3 has 14 residues. Germline-derived CDR1 and CDR2 are PRHDT and FYEKMQ (reference sequence). The V and J ends lost 5 bases and 6 bases, in that order; junction bases with no gene match: 9. CDR3 DNA sequence: TGTGCCAGCAGCCTCGGACAGGGCCCCTCCGAGCAGTACTTC. Protein product: CASSLGQGPSEQYF.

This chain uses TRBV5-1 with TRBJ1-1; D is undetermined. Germline CDR1 is SGHRS and CDR2 is YFSETQ. V lost 5 bases to trimming and J lost 6 bases, with 14 bases between them. The CDR3 covers 13 residues. The DNA of the CDR3 is TGCGCCAGCAGAATAAAACGAGGTGCTGAAGCTTTCTTT. It codes for CASRIKRGAEAFF.

The rearrangement links TRBV4-1 to TRBJ2-4; 7 nucleotides agree with TRBD1. CDR1 is MGHRA and CDR2 is YSYEKL in the germline V gene. The V and J ends lost 3 bases and 4 bases, in that order; junction bases with no gene match: 9. CDR3 size: 16 residues. The CDR3 loop reads CASSHGPRDRKNIQYF. For the CDR3, the DNA is TGCGCCAGCAGCCACGGCCCCCGGGACAGAAAAAACATTCAGTACTTC.

This clone appeared once. The chain couples TRBV4-2 to TRBJ2-7; 9 bases match TRBD1. From germline, CDR1 is LGHNA and CDR2 YNFKEQ. J was trimmed by 3 bases and V by 5 bases; bases with no gene match: 11. The CDR3 totals 16 residues. The DNA of the CDR3 is TGTGCCAGCAGCTACAATCCGGGACAGGGATACTACGAGCAGTACTTC. Translation gives CASSYNPGQGYYEQYF.

This clone has just a few counts. The V and J genes are TRBV10-3 and TRBJ2-1; D possibly corresponds to TRBD2 (5 bases). The germline V gene encodes CDR1 ENHRY and CDR2 SYGVKD. V lost 3 bases to trimming and J lost 8 bases, with 17 bases between them. The CDR3 extends over 15 amino acids. CDR3 region: CAISDPARGGDEQFF. The CDR3 DNA is TGTGCCATCAGTGATCCCGCCCGTGGAGGTGATGAGCAGTTCTTC.

The chain couples TRBV19 to TRBJ2-1; 9 bases fit TRBD2. Germline trimming cut 6 bases from V and 2 bases from J; bases unmatched to any gene: 5. CDR1 LNHDA and CDR2 SQIVND come from the germline V gene (reference sequence). The CDR3 is 15 amino acids. The CDR3 DNA follows: TGTGCCAGTAGGGTCGGGACTAGCCCCTACAATGAGCAGTTCTTC. Residues: CASRVGTSPYNEQFF.

The gene calls are TRBV10-3 and TRBJ2-3; 7 bases agree with TRBD2. The CDR3 loop spans 14 amino acids. Germline CDR1 reads ENHRY; CDR2 reads SYGVKD. V trimming: 3 bases; J trimming: 2 bases; junction bases outside the gene matches: 2. The CDR3: CAISDGGDTDTQYF. As DNA, the CDR3 is TGTGCCATCAGTGATGGGGGGGACACAGATACGCAGTATTTT.

The chain employs TRBV10-1 and TRBJ1-5, with D perhaps matching TRBD1 (6 bases). CDR3 length: 16 residues. The germline CDR1 and CDR2 sequences are WNHNN and SYGVQD (reference sequence). V was cut by 2 bases and J by 5 bases, with 16 bases left in between. The CDR3 spells CASSENPGQIYQPQHF. The CDR3 DNA sequence: TGCGCCAGCAGTGAGAACCCTGGACAGATCTATCAGCCCCAGCATTTT.